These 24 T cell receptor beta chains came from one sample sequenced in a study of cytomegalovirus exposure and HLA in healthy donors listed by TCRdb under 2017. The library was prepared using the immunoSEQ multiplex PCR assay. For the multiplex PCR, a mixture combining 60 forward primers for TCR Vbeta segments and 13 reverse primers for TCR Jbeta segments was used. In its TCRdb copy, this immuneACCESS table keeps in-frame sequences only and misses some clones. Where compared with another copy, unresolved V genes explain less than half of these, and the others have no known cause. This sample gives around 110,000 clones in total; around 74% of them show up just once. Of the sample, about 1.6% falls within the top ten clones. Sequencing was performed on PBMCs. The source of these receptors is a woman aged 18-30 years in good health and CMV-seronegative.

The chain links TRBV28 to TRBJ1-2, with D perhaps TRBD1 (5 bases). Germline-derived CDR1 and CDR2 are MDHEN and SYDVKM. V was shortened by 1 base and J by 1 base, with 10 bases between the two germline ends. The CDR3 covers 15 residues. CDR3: CASSLSGDGNYGYTF. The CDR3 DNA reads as TGTGCCAGCAGTTTATCGGGGGACGGTAACTATGGCTACACCTTC.

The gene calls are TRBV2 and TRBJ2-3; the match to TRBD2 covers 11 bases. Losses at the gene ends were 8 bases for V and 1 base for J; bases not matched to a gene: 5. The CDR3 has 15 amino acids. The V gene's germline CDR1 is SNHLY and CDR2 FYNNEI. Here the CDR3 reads CASSFSGGGTDTQYF. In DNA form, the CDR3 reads TGTGCCAGCTCCTTTAGCGGGGGGGGCACAGATACGCAGTATTTT.

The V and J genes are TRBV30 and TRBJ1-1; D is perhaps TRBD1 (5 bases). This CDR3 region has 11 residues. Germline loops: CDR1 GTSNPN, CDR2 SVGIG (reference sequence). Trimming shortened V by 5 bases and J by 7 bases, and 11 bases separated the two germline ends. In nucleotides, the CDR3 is TGTGCCTGGGCGGACAATCTTGAAGCTTTCTTT. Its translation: CAWADNLEAFF.

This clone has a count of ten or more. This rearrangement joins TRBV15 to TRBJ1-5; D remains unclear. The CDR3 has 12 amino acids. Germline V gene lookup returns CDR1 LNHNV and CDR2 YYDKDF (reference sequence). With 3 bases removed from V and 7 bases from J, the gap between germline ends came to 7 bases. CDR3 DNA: TGTGCCACCAGCAGCCCACAACAGCCCCAGCATTTT. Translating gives CATSSPQQPQHF.

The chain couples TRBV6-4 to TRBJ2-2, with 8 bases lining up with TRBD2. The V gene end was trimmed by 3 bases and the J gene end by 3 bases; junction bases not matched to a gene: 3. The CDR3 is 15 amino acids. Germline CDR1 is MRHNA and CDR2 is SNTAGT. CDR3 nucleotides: TGTGCCAGCAGTGAAGGCGGGGGGTACACCGGGGAGCTGTTTTTT. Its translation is CASSEGGGYTGELFF.

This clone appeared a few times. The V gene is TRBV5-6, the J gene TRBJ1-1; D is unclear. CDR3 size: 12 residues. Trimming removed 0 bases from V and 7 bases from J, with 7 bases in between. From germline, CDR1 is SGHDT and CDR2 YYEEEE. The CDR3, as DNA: TGTGCCAGCAGCTTGGGAGGGTATGAAGCTTTCTTT. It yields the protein CASSLGGYEAFF.

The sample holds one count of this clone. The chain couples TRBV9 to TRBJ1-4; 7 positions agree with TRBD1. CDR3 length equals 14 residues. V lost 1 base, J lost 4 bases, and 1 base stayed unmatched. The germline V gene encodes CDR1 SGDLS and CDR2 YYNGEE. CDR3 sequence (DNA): TGTGCCAGCAGCGTACAGGGGGATAATGAAAAACTGTTTTTT. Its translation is CASSVQGDNEKLFF.

As DNA, the CDR3 is TGTGCCAGCGCCCCTGCGGGTGGCAATCAGCCCCAGCATTTT. Translation: CASAPAGGNQPQHF. The chain uses TRBV6-5 and TRBJ1-5; D is ambiguous. Trimming took off 8 bases at V and 2 bases at J, with 13 bases between the two ends. The germline V gene has CDR1 MNHEY and CDR2 SVGAGI. This CDR3 is built from 14 residues.

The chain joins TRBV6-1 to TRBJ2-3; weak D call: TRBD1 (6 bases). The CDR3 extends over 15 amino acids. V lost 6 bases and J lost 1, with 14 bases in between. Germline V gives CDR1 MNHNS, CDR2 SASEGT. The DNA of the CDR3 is TGTGCCAGCAGACAGGACAGCGTCGGCACAGATACGCAGTATTTT. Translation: CASRQDSVGTDTQYF.

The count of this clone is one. The CDR3 region is CASSPTDRGAYNSPLHF. The CDR3 DNA is TGTGCCAGCAGTCCGACGGACAGGGGGGCCTATAATTCACCCCTCCACTTT. The genes are TRBV27 and TRBJ1-6; 10 bases map to TRBD1. Germline V gene sequence: CDR1 MNHEY, CDR2 SMNVEV (reference sequence). The ends lost 5 bases at V and 2 bases at J; junction bases unmatched: 6. The CDR3 loop spans 17 amino acids.

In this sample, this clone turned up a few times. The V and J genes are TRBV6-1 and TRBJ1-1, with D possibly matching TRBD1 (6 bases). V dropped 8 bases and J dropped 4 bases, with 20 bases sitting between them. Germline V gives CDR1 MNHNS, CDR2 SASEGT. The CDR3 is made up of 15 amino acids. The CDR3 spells CASSFGGLIGTEAFF. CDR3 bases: TGTGCCAGCTCCTTCGGGGGGCTAATAGGCACTGAAGCTTTCTTT.

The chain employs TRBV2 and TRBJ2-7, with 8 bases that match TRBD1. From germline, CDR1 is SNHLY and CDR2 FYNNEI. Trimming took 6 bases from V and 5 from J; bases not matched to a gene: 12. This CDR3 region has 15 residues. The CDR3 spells CASRPPGQERDEQYF. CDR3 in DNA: TGTGCCAGCAGACCCCCGGGACAGGAGAGGGACGAGCAGTACTTC.

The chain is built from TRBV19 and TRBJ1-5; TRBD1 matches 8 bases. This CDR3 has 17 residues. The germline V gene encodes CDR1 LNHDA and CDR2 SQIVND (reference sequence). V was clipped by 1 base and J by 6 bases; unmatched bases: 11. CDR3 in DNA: TGTGCCAGTAGTATAGTAAGGGGGGACAGGTCAGCTCAGCCCCAGCATTTT. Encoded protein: CASSIVRGDRSAQPQHF.

CDR3 bases: TGTGCCTGGAGTCCCGGGGTGAGCAATCAGCCCCAGCATTTT. Amino acids: CAWSPGVSNQPQHF. This chain connects TRBV30 to TRBJ1-5; unclear D gene. CDR1 is GTSNPN and CDR2 is SVGIG in the germline V gene (reference sequence). This CDR3 is built from 14 residues. V was pared by 2 bases and J by 1 base, with 9 bases between.

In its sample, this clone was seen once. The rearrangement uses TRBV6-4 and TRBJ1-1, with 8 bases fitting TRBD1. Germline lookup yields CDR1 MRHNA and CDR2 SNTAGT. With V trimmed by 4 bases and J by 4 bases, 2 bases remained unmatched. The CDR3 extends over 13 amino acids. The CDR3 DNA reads TGTGCCAGCAGTGTTGACAGGGGCACTGAAGCTTTCTTT. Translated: CASSVDRGTEAFF.

In DNA, the CDR3 is TGTGCCAGTAGTATCGGCGGTTACTCTGGAAACACCATATATTTT. Protein sequence: CASSIGGYSGNTIYF. The chain employs TRBV19 and TRBJ1-3; D is unclear. The CDR3 is made up of 15 amino acids. The germline CDR1 and CDR2 sequences are LNHDA and SQIVND (reference sequence). The V end was cut by 3 bases, the J end by 0 bases, with 9 bases between.

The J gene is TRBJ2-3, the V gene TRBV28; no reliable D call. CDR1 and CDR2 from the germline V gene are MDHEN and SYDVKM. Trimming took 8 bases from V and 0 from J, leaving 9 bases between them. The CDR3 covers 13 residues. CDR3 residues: CASSITSTDTQYF. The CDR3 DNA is TGTGCCAGCTCTATTACTAGCACAGATACGCAGTATTTT.

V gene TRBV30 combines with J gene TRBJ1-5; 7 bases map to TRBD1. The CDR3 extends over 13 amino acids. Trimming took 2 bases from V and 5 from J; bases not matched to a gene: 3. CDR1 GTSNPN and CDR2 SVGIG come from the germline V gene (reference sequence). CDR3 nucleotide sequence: TGTGCCTGGAGTCTAGACAGGGATCAGCCCCAGCATTTT. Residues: CAWSLDRDQPQHF.

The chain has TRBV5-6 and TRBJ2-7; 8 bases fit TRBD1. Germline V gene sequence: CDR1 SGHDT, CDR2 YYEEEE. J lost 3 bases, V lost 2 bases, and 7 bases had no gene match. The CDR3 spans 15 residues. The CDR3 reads CASSFYGTGIYEQYF. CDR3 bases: TGTGCCAGCAGCTTCTACGGGACAGGTATCTACGAGCAGTACTTC.

The chain's CDR3 is CASSLDIINYGYTF. DNA for the CDR3: TGTGCCAGCAGTTTGGACATTATTAACTATGGCTACACCTTC. The chain is built from TRBV27 and TRBJ1-2; possible D gene TRBD1, 5 bases. The CDR3 covers 14 residues. The germline V gene encodes CDR1 MNHEY and CDR2 SMNVEV (reference sequence). Trimming removed 3 bases at V and 1 base at J, with 9 bases between.

The CDR3 sequence is CASSYSGAGRYTEAFF. The CDR3 DNA sequence: TGTGCCAGCAGTTACTCTGGGGCAGGGAGGTACACTGAAGCTTTCTTT. The chain is built from TRBV6-5 and TRBJ1-1; possible D gene TRBD1, 5 bases. The CDR3 sequence is 16 residues long. V was cut by 0 bases and J by 3 bases, with 14 bases left in between. CDR1 and CDR2 (germline): MNHEY, SVGAGI.

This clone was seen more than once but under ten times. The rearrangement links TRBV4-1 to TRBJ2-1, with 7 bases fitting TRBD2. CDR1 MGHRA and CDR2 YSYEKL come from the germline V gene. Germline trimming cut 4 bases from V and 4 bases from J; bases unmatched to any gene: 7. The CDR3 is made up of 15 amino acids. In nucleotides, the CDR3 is TGCGCCAGCAGCCCCCTCCTACTAGCGTACAATGAGCAGTTCTTC. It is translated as CASSPLLLAYNEQFF.

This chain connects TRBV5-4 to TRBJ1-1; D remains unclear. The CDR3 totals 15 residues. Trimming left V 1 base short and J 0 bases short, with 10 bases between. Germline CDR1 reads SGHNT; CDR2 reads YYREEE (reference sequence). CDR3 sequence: CASSLQAGMNTEAFF. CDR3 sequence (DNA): TGTGCCAGCAGCTTGCAGGCGGGGATGAACACTGAAGCTTTCTTT.

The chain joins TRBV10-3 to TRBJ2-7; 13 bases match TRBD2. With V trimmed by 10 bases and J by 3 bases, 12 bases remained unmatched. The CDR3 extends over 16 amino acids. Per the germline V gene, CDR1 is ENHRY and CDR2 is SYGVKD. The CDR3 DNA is TGTGCCACCTATCCCTCGACTAGCGGGGGGTACTACGAGCAGTACTTC. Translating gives CATYPSTSGGYYEQYF.